The 11 T cell receptor beta chains presented below share a single source sample, sequenced in a study of human T cells and chemical hapten exposure. Regarding time point: patch test 1, 2 weeks after DPC sensitization. As to treatment: therapeutic diphenylcyclopropenone sensitization with weekly scalp DPC. One entry per CDR3 protein results from TCRdb running MiXCR on the RACE reads. The table has fewer than 95,000 distinct CDR3 sequences, about 10% seen once. The sample consisted of whole blood, taken in connection with sensitization to the hapten diphenylcyclopropenone (DPC). The receptors originated from a man in his forties or fifties with alopecia areata. Some clones in this sample may be carry-over from other donors' samples.

In this sample, this clonotype turned up a few times. The rearrangement uses TRBV7-2 and TRBJ2-1; D uncertain. There are 14 residues in the CDR3. Deletions cut 1 base from V and 4 bases from J, with 8 bases between. Germline V CDR1 and CDR2: SGHTA, FQGNSA. Here the CDR3 reads CASSLGGGYNEQFF. CDR3 DNA sequence: TGTGCCAGCAGCTTAGGGGGTGGATACAATGAGCAGTTCTTC. The whole variable domain, filled in from reference TRBV7-2 and TRBJ2-1, reads GAGVSQSPSNKVTEKGKDVELRCDPISGHTALYWYRQSLGQGLEFLIYFQGNSAPDKSGLPSDRFSAERTGGSVSTLTIQRTQQEDSAVYLCASSLGGGYNEQFFGPGTRLTVL.

This clonotype has a handful of counts. The gene calls are TRBV6-2 or TRBV6-3 and TRBJ2-7; D unresolved. The V gene lost 2 bases and the J gene lost 3 bases, with 5 bases spanning the gap. The CDR3 length is 12 residues. Germline V gene data show CDR1 as MNHEY and CDR2 as SVGEGT. The CDR3 reads CASSYMGYEQYV. The DNA of the CDR3 is TGTGCCAGCAGTTACATGGGCTACGAGCAGTACGTC.

Regarding this clonotype: Being one base from a much bigger clone, this may be a read error. The chain uses TRBV7-3 and TRBJ1-6; 7 positions agree with TRBD1. Germline V CDR1 and CDR2: SGHTA, FQGTGA. This CDR3 comprises 14 residues. The CDR3 reads CAGSSGQNNSPLHF. The DNA of the CDR3 is TGTGCCGGCAGCTCGGGACAGAATAATTCACCCCTCCACTTT. Drawing the rest from reference TRBV7-3 and TRBJ1-6, the complete variable domain is GAGVSQTPSNKVTEKGKYVELRCDPISGHTALYWYRQSLGQGPEFLIYFQGTGAADDSGLPNDRFFAVRPEGSVSTLKIQRTERGDSAVYLCAGSSGQNNSPLHFGNGTRLTVT.

This clonotype has a count of ten or more. The V call is TRBV29-1, the J call TRBJ2-5; TRBD1 might be the D (6 bases). This CDR3 spans 13 amino acids. Between the trimmed V and J ends, which lost 1 base and 2 bases, there was a span of 8 bases. Germline values: CDR1 SQVTM, CDR2 ANQGSEA. The CDR3 reads CSVEGGQQETQYF. The DNA of the CDR3 is TGCAGCGTTGAAGGGGGGCAACAAGAGACCCAGTACTTC.

In this sample, this clonotype turned up a few times. The gene calls are TRBV20-1 and TRBJ2-4; 8 nucleotides align to TRBD1. The V segment lost 0 bases and the J segment 0 bases; nucleotides outside the gene matches: 4. This CDR3 spans 16 amino acids. Germline CDR1 reads DFQATT; CDR2 reads SNEGSKA (reference sequence). The CDR3, as DNA: TGCAGTGCTAGAGATCAGGGGGCGGTAGCCAAAAACATTCAGTACTTC. Amino acid sequence: CSARDQGAVAKNIQYF.

CDR3 DNA sequence: TGTGCCAGTAGGGGGATATCTGAAAAACTGTTTTTT. Protein product: CASRGISEKLFF. The chain links TRBV19 to TRBJ1-4, with D hard to call. The V end lost 6 bases, the J end lost 7 bases, and 9 bases lay between the germline ends. Germline V lookup: CDR1 LNHDA, CDR2 SQIVND (reference sequence). The CDR3 loop spans 12 amino acids.

The J gene is TRBJ2-7, the V gene TRBV6-6; D might be TRBD2 (6 bases). Trimming took 4 bases from V and 4 from J, leaving 14 bases between them. The V gene's germline CDR1 is MNHNY and CDR2 SVGAGI (reference sequence). This CDR3 is 14 amino acids long. CDR3 DNA sequence: TGTGCCAGCAGTTCCAACGCGGGGCCTTACGAGCAGTACTTC. It codes for CASSSNAGPYEQYF.

This clonotype has a count of ten or more. The chain couples TRBV6-6 to TRBJ1-1; D unresolved. The CDR3 covers 13 residues. Germline V gives CDR1 MNHNY, CDR2 SVGAGI (reference sequence). Trimming left V 9 bases short and J 5 bases short, with 16 bases between. The CDR3 here is CASASTGWTEAFF. For the CDR3, the DNA is TGTGCCAGTGCTTCCACCGGGTGGACTGAAGCTTTCTTT.

The chain links TRBV6-2 or TRBV6-3 to TRBJ2-7; 13 nucleotides match TRBD2. The CDR3 totals 16 residues. Looked up from germline, CDR1 is MNHEY and CDR2 is SVGEGT. The junction had 3 bases not matched to a gene; V was cut back by 0 bases and J by 4 bases. CDR3 coding DNA: TGTGCCAGCAGTTACTCCCGGACTAGCGGGGGATACGAGCAGTACGTC. Translation gives CASSYSRTSGGYEQYV.

This clonotype was picked up a small number of times. The gene calls are TRBV4-3 and TRBJ2-7, with 13 bases that match TRBD2. Germline CDR1 LGHNA, CDR2 YSLEER. Losses at the gene ends were 0 bases for V and 4 bases for J; bases not matched to a gene: 6. The CDR3 is made up of 17 amino acids. The chain's CDR3 is CASSQDLGTSGVYEQYF. The CDR3 bases are TGCGCCAGCAGCCAAGATTTGGGGACTAGCGGGGTTTACGAGCAGTACTTC.

This clonotype was found a few times. The rearrangement joins TRBV6-2 or TRBV6-3 to TRBJ2-7; D gene ambiguous. Germline CDR1 MNHEY, CDR2 SVGEGT. Trimming cost V 2 bases and J 2 bases, with 10 bases left between them. This CDR3 has 14 residues. CDR3: CASSYVGNPYEQYV. In DNA, the CDR3 is TGTGCCAGCAGTTACGTGGGAAATCCCTACGAGCAGTACGTC.